The 11 T cell receptor beta chains presented below share a single source sample, sequenced in a study of cytotoxic CD8 clonotypes in ibrutinib-treated CLL. Assay used: immunoSEQ multiplex PCR; TCRdb lists only in-frame clones, some missing. This table has around 29,000 clones, approximately 68% appearing once. The sample here was PBMCs, taken after 24 months of ibrutinib treatment. The receptors originated from a human donor with chronic lymphocytic leukemia.

The CDR3 sequence: CASSFGQGSGEQYF. The CDR3 region has the DNA TGTGCCAGCAGCTTTGGACAGGGGTCGGGCGAGCAGTACTTC. This chain uses TRBV7-9 with TRBJ2-7; 9 bases line up with TRBD1. Trimming removed 3 bases from V and 6 bases from J; junction bases left unmatched: 6. This CDR3 comprises 14 residues. CDR1 is SEHNR, CDR2 FQNEAQ, per germline (reference sequence).

J is TRBJ1-2 and V is TRBV7-2; no definite D call. Per germline, CDR1 SGHTA and CDR2 FQGNSA. This CDR3 contains 13 residues. V lost 5 bases and J 4 bases, leaving 11 bases between the germline ends. For the CDR3, the DNA is TGTGCCAGCAGCCTAGGATACGCCTATGGCTACACCTTC. This gives the protein CASSLGYAYGYTF.

V gene TRBV21-1 combines with J gene TRBJ2-5; no DNA check was done on the table's D call, TRBD1. TRBV21-1 is reported as a pseudogene. The CDR3 runs 15 residues. The CDR3 sequence: CASSTRGRGSETQYF. The CDR3, as DNA: TGTGCCAGCAGCACCAGGGGGCGTGGATCTGAGACCCAGTACTTC.

V is TRBV6-5 and J is TRBJ2-1, with TRBD1 identical over 8 bases. The germline V gene encodes CDR1 MNHEY and CDR2 SVGAGI. The length of the CDR3 is 15 residues. With 3 bases clipped from V and 10 bases from J, the junction kept 11 bases outside the gene matches. The CDR3 region has the DNA TGTGCCAGCAGTTATTGGCAGGGGGCGATGGGGGAGCAGTTCTTC. The encoded protein is CASSYWQGAMGEQFF.

The chain is built from TRBV5-1 and TRBJ1-1; the D gene is possibly TRBD1 (6 bases). The CDR3 loop spans 14 amino acids. V was pared by 1 base and J by 1 base, with 8 bases between. CDR1 SGHRS and CDR2 YFSETQ come from the germline V gene. The DNA of the CDR3 is TGCGCCAGCAGCTTGAACAGGGAGAACACTGAAGCTTTCTTT. Protein sequence: CASSLNRENTEAFF.

A word on this clone: Mismatch with germline at one junction end may stem from a read error. This sequence joins TRBV9 and TRBJ2-3, with 8 positions matching TRBD1. The CDR3 is made up of 14 amino acids. Per germline, CDR1 SGDLS and CDR2 YYNGEE. Here the CDR3 reads CASSVDDGTGTQYF. DNA for the CDR3: TGTGCCAGCAGCGTAGATGACGGGACAGGTACGCAGTATTTT.

This chain links TRBV27 with TRBJ2-7, with 7 positions matching TRBD1. This CDR3 spans 14 amino acids. V trimming: 6 bases; J trimming: 0 bases; junction bases outside the gene matches: 5. Germline CDR1 and CDR2: MNHEY and SMNVEV (reference sequence). The CDR3 loop reads CASRMGQLSYEQYF. CDR3 DNA sequence: TGTGCCAGCAGAATGGGACAGCTCTCCTACGAGCAGTACTTC.

V and J are TRBV10-1 and TRBJ2-5, with D unresolved. The length of the CDR3 is 13 residues. CDR1 and CDR2 (germline): WNHNN, SYGVQD (reference sequence). The V end was cut by 3 bases, the J end by 0 bases, with 5 bases between. The CDR3 DNA reads as TGCGCCAGCAGTGAAGCCCACCAAGAGACCCAGTACTTC. Translating it yields CASSEAHQETQYF.

This sequence joins TRBV7-6 and TRBJ2-7; TRBD2 aligns across 9 bases. This CDR3 comprises 15 residues. Germline CDR1 and CDR2: SGHVS and FNYEAQ. With 4 bases clipped from V and 2 bases from J, the junction kept 6 bases outside the gene matches. CDR3 nucleotides: TGTGCCAGCAGCTCTGGGAGCGGGGGGACCTACGAGCAGTACTTC. Protein sequence: CASSSGSGGTYEQYF.

The gene calls are TRBV30 and TRBJ1-2; 9 nucleotides match TRBD1. Trimming at V came to 1 base and at J to 5 bases, leaving 5 bases not matched to a gene. CDR1 and CDR2 from the germline V gene are GTSNPN and SVGIG (reference sequence). The CDR3 covers 14 residues. The CDR3, as DNA: TGTGCCTGGAGTGGGGACAGGGTACGGTATGGCTACACCTTC. Translated, it gives CAWSGDRVRYGYTF.

This rearrangement joins TRBV6-5 to TRBJ1-2; 7 nucleotides match TRBD1. Germline V gene lookup returns CDR1 MNHEY and CDR2 SVGAGI. The CDR3 sequence is 14 residues long. Trimming at V came to 2 bases and at J to 8 bases, leaving 8 bases not matched to a gene. The CDR3 DNA sequence: TGTGCCAGCAGTTACAACAGGGGAAGGGAGGGCTACACCTTC. The encoded protein is CASSYNRGREGYTF.